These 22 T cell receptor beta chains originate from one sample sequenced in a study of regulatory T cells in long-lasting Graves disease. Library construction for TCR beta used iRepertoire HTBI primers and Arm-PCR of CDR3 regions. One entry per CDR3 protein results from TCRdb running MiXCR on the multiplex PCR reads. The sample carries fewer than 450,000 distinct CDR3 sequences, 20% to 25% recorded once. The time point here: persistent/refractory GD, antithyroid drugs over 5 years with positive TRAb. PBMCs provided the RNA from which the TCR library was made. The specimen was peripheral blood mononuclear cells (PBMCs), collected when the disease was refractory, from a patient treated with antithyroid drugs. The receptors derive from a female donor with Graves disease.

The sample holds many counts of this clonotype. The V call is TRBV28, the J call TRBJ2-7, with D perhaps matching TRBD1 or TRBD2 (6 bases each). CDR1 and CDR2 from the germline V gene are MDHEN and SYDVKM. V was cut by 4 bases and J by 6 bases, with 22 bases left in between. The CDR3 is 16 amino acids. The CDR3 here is CASSWPGGGSPSEQYF. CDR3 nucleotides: TGTGCCAGCAGTTGGCCCGGAGGGGGAAGCCCGAGCGAGCAGTACTTC.

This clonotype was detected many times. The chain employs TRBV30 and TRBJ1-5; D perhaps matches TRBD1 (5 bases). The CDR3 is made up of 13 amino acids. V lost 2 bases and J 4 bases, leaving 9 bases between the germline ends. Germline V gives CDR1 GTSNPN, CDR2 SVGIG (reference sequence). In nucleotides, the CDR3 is TGTGCCTGGAGTAGGGACCCTAATCAGCCCCAGCATTTT. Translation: CAWSRDPNQPQHF.

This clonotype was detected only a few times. The CDR3 DNA is TGTGCCAGCAGCCAATGGGAGACCCAGTACTTC. It encodes CASSQWETQYF. V usage is TRBV3-1 and J usage is TRBJ2-5; D unresolved. Germline V gene lookup returns CDR1 LGHDT and CDR2 YNNKEL (reference sequence). Trimming stripped 2 bases from V and 5 bases from J, with 3 bases between. This CDR3 is built from 11 residues.

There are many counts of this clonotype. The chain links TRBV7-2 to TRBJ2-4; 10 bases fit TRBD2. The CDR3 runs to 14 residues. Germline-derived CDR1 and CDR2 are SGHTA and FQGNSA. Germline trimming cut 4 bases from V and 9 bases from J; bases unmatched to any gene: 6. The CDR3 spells CASSSSSGRIIQYF. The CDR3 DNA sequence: TGTGCCAGCAGCTCATCTAGCGGGAGAATCATTCAGTACTTC.

The CDR3 here is CASRTSQGTRTLNTEAFF. CDR3 bases: TGTGCCAGTAGAACTTCACAGGGGACACGAACCTTGAACACTGAAGCTTTCTTT. The V call is TRBV19, the J call TRBJ1-1; 7 nucleotides agree with TRBD1. The germline V gene has CDR1 LNHDA and CDR2 SQIVND (reference sequence). Germline trimming cut 6 bases from V and 0 bases from J; bases unmatched to any gene: 16. The CDR3 is 18 amino acids.

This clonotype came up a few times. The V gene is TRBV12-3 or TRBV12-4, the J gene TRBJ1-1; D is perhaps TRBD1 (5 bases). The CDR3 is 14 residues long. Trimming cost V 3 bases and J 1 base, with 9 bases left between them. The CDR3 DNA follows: TGTGCCAGCAGTTTCAACAGGCGGAACACTGAAGCTTTCTTT. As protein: CASSFNRRNTEAFF.

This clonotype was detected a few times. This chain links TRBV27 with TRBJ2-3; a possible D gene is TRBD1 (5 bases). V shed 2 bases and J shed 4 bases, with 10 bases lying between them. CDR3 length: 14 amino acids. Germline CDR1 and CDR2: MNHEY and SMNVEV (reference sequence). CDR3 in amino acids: CASSLARVPDTQYF. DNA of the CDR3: TGTGCCAGCAGTTTAGCCAGGGTCCCAGATACGCAGTATTTT.

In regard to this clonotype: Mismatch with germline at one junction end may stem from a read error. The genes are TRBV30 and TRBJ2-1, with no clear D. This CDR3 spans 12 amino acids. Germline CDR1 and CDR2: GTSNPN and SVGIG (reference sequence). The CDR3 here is CARSVRNNEQFF. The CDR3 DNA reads TGTGCCCGGAGTGTAAGGAACAATGAGCAGTTCTTC.

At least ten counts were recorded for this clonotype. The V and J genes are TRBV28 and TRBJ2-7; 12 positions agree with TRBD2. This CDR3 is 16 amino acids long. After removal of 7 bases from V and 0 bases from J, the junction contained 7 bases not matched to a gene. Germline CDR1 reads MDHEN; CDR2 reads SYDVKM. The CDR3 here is CASIASGRVSSYEQYF. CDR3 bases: TGTGCCAGCATTGCTAGCGGGAGGGTTAGCTCCTACGAGCAGTACTTC.

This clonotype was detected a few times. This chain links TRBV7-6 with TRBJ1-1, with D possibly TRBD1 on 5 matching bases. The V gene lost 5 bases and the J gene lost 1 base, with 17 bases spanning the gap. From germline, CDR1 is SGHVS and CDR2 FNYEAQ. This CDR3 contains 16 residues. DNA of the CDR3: TGTGCCAGCAGCCTATTAATGGTCGGGGGGAACACTGAAGCTTTCTTT. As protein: CASSLLMVGGNTEAFF. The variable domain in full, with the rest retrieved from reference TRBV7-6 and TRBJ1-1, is GAGVSQSPRYKVTKRGQDVALRCDPISGHVSLYWYRQALGQGPEFLTYFNYEAQQDKSGLPNDRFSAERPEGSISTLTIQRTEQRDSAMYRCASSLLMVGGNTEAFFGQGTRLTVV.

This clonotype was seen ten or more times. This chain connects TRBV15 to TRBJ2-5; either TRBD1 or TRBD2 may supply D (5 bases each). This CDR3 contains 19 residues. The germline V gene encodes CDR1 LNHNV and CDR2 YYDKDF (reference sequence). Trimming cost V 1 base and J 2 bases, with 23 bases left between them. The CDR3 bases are TGTGCCACCAGCAGAGTCCCGGCCAGAACTCGGGACGCTCAAGAGACCCAGTACTTC. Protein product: CATSRVPARTRDAQETQYF.

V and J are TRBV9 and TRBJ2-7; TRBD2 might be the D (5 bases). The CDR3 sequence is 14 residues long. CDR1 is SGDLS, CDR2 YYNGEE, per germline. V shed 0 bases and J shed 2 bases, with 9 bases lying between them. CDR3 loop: CASSVGPSTYEQYF. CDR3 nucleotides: TGTGCCAGCAGCGTAGGGCCTAGCACCTACGAGCAGTACTTC.

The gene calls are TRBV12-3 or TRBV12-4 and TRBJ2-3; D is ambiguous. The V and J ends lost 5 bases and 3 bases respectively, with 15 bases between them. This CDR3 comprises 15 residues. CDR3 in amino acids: CASSPPASLTDTQYF. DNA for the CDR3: TGTGCCAGCAGTCCCCCCGCCTCGCTTACAGATACGCAGTATTTT.

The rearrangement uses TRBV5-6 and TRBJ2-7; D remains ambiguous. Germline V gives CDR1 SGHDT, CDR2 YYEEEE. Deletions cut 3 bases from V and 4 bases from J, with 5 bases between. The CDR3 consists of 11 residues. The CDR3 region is CASSSQYEQYF. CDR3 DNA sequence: TGTGCCAGCAGCTCGCAGTACGAGCAGTACTTC.

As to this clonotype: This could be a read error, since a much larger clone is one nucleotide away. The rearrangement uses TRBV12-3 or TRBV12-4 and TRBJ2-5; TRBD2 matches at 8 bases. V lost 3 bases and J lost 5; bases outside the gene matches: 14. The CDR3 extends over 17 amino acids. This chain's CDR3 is CASSLGSSGGRGETQYF. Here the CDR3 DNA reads TGTGCCAGCAGTTTGGGTTCATCGGGGGGGCGCGGGGAGACCCAGTACTTC.

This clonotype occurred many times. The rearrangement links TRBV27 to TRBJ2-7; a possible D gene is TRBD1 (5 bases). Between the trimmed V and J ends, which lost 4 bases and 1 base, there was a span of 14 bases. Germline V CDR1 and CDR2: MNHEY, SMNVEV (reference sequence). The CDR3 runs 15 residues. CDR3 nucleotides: TGTGCCAGCAGTTATACGACAGCCCAATCCTACGAGCAGTACTTC. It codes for CASSYTTAQSYEQYF.

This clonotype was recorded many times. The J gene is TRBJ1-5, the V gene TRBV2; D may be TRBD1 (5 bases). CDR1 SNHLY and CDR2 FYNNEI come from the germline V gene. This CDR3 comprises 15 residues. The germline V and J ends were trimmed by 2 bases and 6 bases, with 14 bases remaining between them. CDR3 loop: CASSELGVGSQPQHF. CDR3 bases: TGTGCCAGCAGTGAATTAGGGGTAGGAAGTCAGCCCCAGCATTTT.

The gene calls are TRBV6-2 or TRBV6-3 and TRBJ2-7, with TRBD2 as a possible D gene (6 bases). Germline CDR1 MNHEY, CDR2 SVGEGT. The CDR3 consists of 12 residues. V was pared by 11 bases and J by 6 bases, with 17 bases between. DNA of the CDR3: TGTGCCGGAGCCTTTTCCGGGGGCGAGCAGTACTTC. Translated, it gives CAGAFSGGEQYF.

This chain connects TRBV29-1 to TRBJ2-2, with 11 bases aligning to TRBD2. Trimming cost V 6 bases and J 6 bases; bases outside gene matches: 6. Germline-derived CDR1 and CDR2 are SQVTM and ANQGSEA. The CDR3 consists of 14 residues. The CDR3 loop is CSVALAGGAGELFF. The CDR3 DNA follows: TGCAGCGTGGCCTTAGCGGGAGGGGCCGGGGAGCTGTTTTTT.

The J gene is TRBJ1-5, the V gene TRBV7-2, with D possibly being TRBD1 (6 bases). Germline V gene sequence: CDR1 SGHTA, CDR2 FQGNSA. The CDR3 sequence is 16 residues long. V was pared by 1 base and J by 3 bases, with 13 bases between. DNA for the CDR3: TGTGCCAGCAGCTTAGTTTTAGGGGGGGACAATCAGCCCCAGCATTTT. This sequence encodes CASSLVLGGDNQPQHF.

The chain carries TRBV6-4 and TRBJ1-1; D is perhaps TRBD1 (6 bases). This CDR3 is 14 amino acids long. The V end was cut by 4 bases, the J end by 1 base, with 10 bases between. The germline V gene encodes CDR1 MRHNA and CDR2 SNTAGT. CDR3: CASSGRGQNTEAFF. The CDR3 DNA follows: TGTGCCAGCAGTGGCCGGGGGCAGAACACTGAAGCTTTCTTT.

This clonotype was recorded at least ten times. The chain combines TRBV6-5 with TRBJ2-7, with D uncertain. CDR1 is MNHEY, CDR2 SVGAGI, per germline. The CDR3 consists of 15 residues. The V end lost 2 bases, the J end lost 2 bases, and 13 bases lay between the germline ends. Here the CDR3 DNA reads TGTGCCAGCAGTTACGGGTTTAGGGATCCCTACGAGCAGTACTTC. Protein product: CASSYGFRDPYEQYF.